The rows below give T cell receptor beta chains drawn from one sample of a study of post-analysis software for immune sequencing data. TCRdb re-called the PCR reads with MiXCR, one entry per CDR3 protein. Counted here are a few hundred thousand distinct CDR3 sequences, approximately 38% occurring once; the ten biggest clones make up about an eighth. Input material: blood. The receptor source for this set is a girl under 18 with multiple sclerosis. CDR3s include the opening cysteine and the closing phenylalanine or tryptophan. The D gene is left open where the match is weak. Rows may omit the clone size; those that give it use once, few, many or a size class.

J	D	size	V	DNA	CDR3
TRBJ1-1	.	few	TRBV7-9	TGTGCCAGCAGCTCCACGACAGGAATAGGGAGAAACACTGAAGCTTTCTTT	CASSSTTGIGRNTEAFF
TRBJ2-7	TRBD1	.	TRBV29-1	TGCAGCGTTGGACCGGGACAGGGAACCTACGAGCAGTACTTC	CSVGPGQGTYEQYF
TRBJ2-3	TRBD2	.	TRBV25-1	TGTGCCAGCAGTCCTAGGAGTCGGGGGGGTTCTAGCACAGATACGCAGTATTTT	CASSPRSRGGSSTDTQYF
TRBJ1-2	.	.	TRBV4-2	TGTGCCAGCAGCCAAACTTCCGACTATGGCTACACCTTC	CASSQTSDYGYTF
TRBJ1-1	.	.	TRBV5-1	TGCGTCTCCAATGGGGTAAACACTGGAGCTTTCTTT	CVSNGVNTGAFF
TRBJ2-7	.	.	TRBV7-9	TGTGCCAGCAGCGCCGCGGGTCGATTCTCCTACGAGCAGTACTTC	CASSAAGRFSYEQYF
TRBJ2-3	.	.	TRBV7-9	TGTGCCAGCAGCCACCTCGCGTCTAGCACAGATACGCAGTATTTT	CASSHLASSTDTQYF
TRBJ1-4	.	.	TRBV4-1	TGCGCCAGCAGCTTCGACACGGCTAATGAAAAACTGTTTTTT	CASSFDTANEKLFF
TRBJ2-7	.	few	TRBV6-4	TGTGCCAGCAGTTCAGTGGGGTACAGGGTGGGCCCCTACGAGCAGTACTTC	CASSSVGYRVGPYEQYF
TRBJ2-5	TRBD2	few	TRBV28	TGTGCCAGCAGTCCCGGACTAGCGGGGTCAGAGACCCAGTACTTC	CASSPGLAGSETQYF
TRBJ2-6	.	.	TRBV7-2	TGTGCCAGCAGCTTCACGTCTGGGGCCAACGTCCTGACTTTC	CASSFTSGANVLTF
TRBJ2-3	.	.	TRBV5-5	TGTGCCAGCGGGCGTTCGCGGGACCGTAGCACAGATACGCAGTATTTT	CASGRSRDRSTDTQYF
TRBJ2-2	.	.	TRBV6-2/TRBV6-3	TGTGCCAGCAGTTCCAACACCGGGAAGCTGTTTTTT	CASSSNTGKLFF
TRBJ2-4	.	.	TRBV7-6	TGTGCCAGCAGCCCCGGGGGCCGATCGGACATTCAGTACTTC	CASSPGGRSDIQYF
TRBJ2-7	.	.	TRBV5-1	TGCGCCAGCAAGGTAGATACAACCGGCGAGCAGTACTTC	CASKVDTTGEQYF
TRBJ2-7	.	many	TRBV25-1	TGTGCCAGCAGTGAAGCAACCTCCTTATCCTACGAGCAGTACTTC	CASSEATSLSYEQYF
TRBJ1-2	TRBD1	few	TRBV6-6	TGTGCCAGCAGCCTGGACAGGAGGGGCTACACCTTC	CASSLDRRGYTF
TRBJ1-1	.	.	TRBV9	TGTGCCAGCAGCGTAGAGACCGAAGACAGTGAAGCTTTCTTT	CASSVETEDSEAFF
TRBJ2-7	TRBD2	few	TRBV12-3/TRBV12-4	TGTGCCAGCAGCCCTCAGCGGGGGGGGTCCTACGAGCAGTACTTC	CASSPQRGGSYEQYF
TRBJ1-5	TRBD1	.	TRBV12-3/TRBV12-4	TGTGCCAGCACCTTACAGGGGATGAGTCAGCCCCAGCATTTT	CASTLQGMSQPQHF
TRBJ2-5	TRBD2	.	TRBV6-2/TRBV6-3	TGTGCCAGCAGTTACTCGACGTCGGCTAGCGGGGTCCAAGAGACCCAGTACTTC	CASSYSTSASGVQETQYF
TRBJ1-2	.	.	TRBV7-9	TGTGCCAGCAGCTTAGGGATGGACAATCCTATGGCGGGCTACACCTTC	CASSLGMDNPMAGYTF
TRBJ1-1	.	.	TRBV6-1	TGTGCCAGCAGTGACCCGGGGGGAAGGACTGAAGCTTTCTTT	CASSDPGGRTEAFF
TRBJ2-2	.	.	TRBV5-1	TGCGCCAGCAGCCCGTTGGGGACACTTAACACCGGGGAGCTGTTTTTT	CASSPLGTLNTGELFF
TRBJ1-1	.	few	TRBV15	TGTGCCACCAGCAGTCGGCCTTACACTGAAGCTTTCTTT	CATSSRPYTEAFF
TRBJ1-1	.	few	TRBV6-1	TGTGCCAGCAGTGAATCCCACTCCCTCCGGGTTTTCTTT	CASSESHSLRVFF
TRBJ2-5	.	.	TRBV7-6	TGTGCCAGCAGCTCGGGGGACGGTTGGAGAGAGACCCAGTACTTC	CASSSGDGWRETQYF
TRBJ1-2	.	.	TRBV6-1	TGTGCCAGCAGTGAAGCGGGCCTGGGAGGGTATGGCTACACCTTC	CASSEAGLGGYGYTF
TRBJ2-1	TRBD2	few	TRBV12-3/TRBV12-4	TGTGCCAGCAGTCCTAGCGGGGGGGCCGAGCAGTTCTTC	CASSPSGGAEQFF
TRBJ2-7	TRBD1	.	TRBV6-1	TGTGCCAGCAGCCACAGGGGCGTGGAGTACGAGCAGTACTTC	CASSHRGVEYEQYF
TRBJ2-7	TRBD1	.	TRBV12-3/TRBV12-4	TGTGCCAGCAGTTTAGGGCAGGGGGCCCCCTACGAGCAGTACTTC	CASSLGQGAPYEQYF
TRBJ2-1	.	.	TRBV6-5	TGTGCCAGCAGCCAAGGACTCAGCTCCTACAATGAGCAGTTCTTC	CASSQGLSSYNEQFF
TRBJ2-1	.	.	TRBV4-1	TGCGCCAGCAGCCCGAGAGCTACGGGCGACCCGCGTAATGAGCAGTTCTTC	CASSPRATGDPRNEQFF
TRBJ1-1	.	few	TRBV5-1	TGCGCCAGCAGTGCCTACGGGCCGAGGGCCTTGAACACTGAAGCTTTCTTT	CASSAYGPRALNTEAFF
TRBJ2-7	.	few	TRBV25-1	TGTGCCAGCAGTGAATATTCCCTGACCGAGCAGTACTTC	CASSEYSLTEQYF
TRBJ2-2	TRBD2	.	TRBV11-1	TGTGCCAGCAGCCTTGGAGGTAGCGGGGGCCAGACGGTGCTGTTTTTT	CASSLGGSGGQTVLFF
TRBJ2-2	.	.	TRBV7-8	TGTGCCAGCAGCTTAGTCACGAACACCGGGGAGCTGTTTTTT	CASSLVTNTGELFF
TRBJ2-3	TRBD2	few	TRBV5-1	TGCGCCAGCAGCTCCTCGGGAGGACTAGCGGGGGGGTCGGATACGCAGTATTTT	CASSSSGGLAGGSDTQYF
TRBJ1-2	TRBD1	once	TRBV6-5	TGTGCTAGCAGTCCTGAAGACAGGGTTATTGGCTGCACCTTC	CASSPEDRVIGCTF
TRBJ1-2	TRBD1	few	TRBV10-3	TGTGCCATCAGTGCTCCGGGACAGGGGGCTAACTATGGCTACACCTTC	CAISAPGQGANYGYTF
TRBJ2-3	.	few	TRBV5-1	TGCGCCAGCAGCTTGGCTTTCCCTGGCGGGGGCGAGTACGATACGCAGTATTTT	CASSLAFPGGGEYDTQYF
TRBJ1-4	.	.	TRBV6-5	TGTGCCAGCAGTTACGTGGGCGGGCAGTTTAATGAAAAACTGTTTTTT	CASSYVGGQFNEKLFF
TRBJ2-5	.	few	TRBV7-9	TGTGCCAGCAGCTTAGCGATCTTACAGCAAGAGACCCAGTACTTC	CASSLAILQQETQYF
TRBJ1-2	.	.	TRBV5-1	TGCGCCAGCAGCTGGACGAAGAGTGCGGATGGCTACACCTTC	CASSWTKSADGYTF
TRBJ2-7	.	few	TRBV18	TGTGCCAGCTCAGATGGACAATTCCCCTACGAGCAGTACTTC	CASSDGQFPYEQYF
TRBJ1-2	TRBD1	.	TRBV7-9	TGTGCCAGCAGCATGGGTCAGGGGGATGGCTACACCTTC	CASSMGQGDGYTF
TRBJ1-2	.	.	TRBV29-1	TGCAGCGTTGGGAAGCAGGGGTGGGGAGGCTACACCTTC	CSVGKQGWGGYTF
TRBJ1-5	.	.	TRBV2	TGTGCCAGCAGTGGAGGCAGGGGCAGCAATCAGCCCCAGCATTTT	CASSGGRGSNQPQHF
TRBJ2-3	.	few	TRBV4-3	TGCGCCAGCAGCCAAGAATTAGGTGGGGGCACAGATACGCAGTATTTT	CASSQELGGGTDTQYF
TRBJ2-3	.	.	TRBV7-2	TGTGCCAGCAGCTTAGCGGAACAGGTTGGGATCACAGATACGCAGTATTTT	CASSLAEQVGITDTQYF
TRBJ2-3	.	.	TRBV2	TGTGCCAGCAGTTTCGGGACGGCCGGCGCAGATACGCAGTATTTT	CASSFGTAGADTQYF
TRBJ2-5	TRBD2	.	TRBV4-1	TGCGCCAGCAGCCAGGTGGCGGGGGGGGGTCGAGAGACCCAGTACTTC	CASSQVAGGGRETQYF